This T cell receptor beta chain comes out of a study of blood T cell repertoires in COVID-19 (dated by TCRdb to the early 2020s). About the study as a whole: Samples covering the acute and convalescent phases of COVID-19 were provided by collaborators in the United States, Italy and Spain. The material from the prospective study consisted of cDNA or gDNA derived from T cells, B-cell-depleted T cells, or PBMCs. The repertoires were made available in a free public database intended to serve as a resource for research on the immune response to SARS-CoV-2. Deeply sampled blood TCRbeta repertoires from subjects exposed to, actively infected with, or recovered from COVID-19 were included in the dataset. The samples were drawn from two sources: the first 160 participants of the ongoing ImmuneRACE study, and some 1,300 subjects contributed by 6 global collaborators. Where available, HLA class I and class II types were taken from metadata supplied by the sample provider and were not determined by assay-based typing. A de-identified subject ID, COVID-19 status, age in years and sex were almost always included in the sample metadata. Findings and caveats that apply to the study as a whole: The quantity of clinical and demographic metadata differed by source and by participant and was supplied without curation.

Based on the germline V gene, the CDR1 and CDR2 sequences are KGHDR and SFDVKD. The V end loses 5 bases and the J end loses 8 bases, and a stretch of 6 bases separates them. There are 11 amino acids in the CDR3, from cysteine to phenylalanine inclusive. Just the 33-base CDR3 DNA is kept, in frame starting at base 1. One collaborating source in Seattle enrolled patients while the patients were actively infected and followed the patients over time throughout the course of disease. Whole blood was collected in K2EDTA tubes by collaborating institutions according to the institutions' own protocols. For TCRbeta analysis, collaborator samples were shipped as frozen whole blood, as isolated PBMCs, or as DNA extracted from either sample type. TCRbeta CDR3 regions were amplified from genomic DNA using the immunoSEQ Assay, a bias-controlled multiplex PCR. On the study's bioinformatics: The number of nucleated cells in each sample was estimated by amplification of reference gene primers within the assay. Sequence reads were collapsed and filtered to measure the absolute abundance of every unique TCRbeta CDR3 rearrangement. For each sample, productive Simpson clonality was calculated by taking the square root of Simpson's diversity index across productive rearrangements. Not all clones reach the TCRdb copy of this immuneACCESS table, which keeps in-frame sequences only. Checked studies attribute under half of the gap to unresolved V genes and leave the rest unexplained. Clonal size and the V and J genes are those of that table, whereas D and trimming came from the DNA. This sample comprises approximately 210,000 clones, around 80% of them detected only once. About 10% of the sample goes to the ten largest clones.

Comment on this clone: The antigen it binds to is not known. No much larger clone exists at a distance of one base, and base qualities are not known.

This receptor was taken from a woman older than 75 with COVID-19, enrolled during active disease. Sequences were obtained from peripheral blood. This sequence uses TRBV24-1 and TRBJ2-1, with no confidently assigned D gene. In nucleotide form, the sequence is TGTGCCACCAGTGCACGGGATGAGCAGTTCTTC. Its translation reads: CATSARDEQFF.